This is a list of T cell receptor beta chains from one sample in a study of control samples from healthy donors and cancer patients. Using immunoSEQ multiplex PCR, the repertoire was profiled, and TCRdb retains in-frame clones only, with some absent. The table records approximately 180,000 clones, 80% to 95% of them present only once. The sequenced sample was blood. The receptor source for this set is a woman aged 35 to 49 in good health. The CDR3 runs from the conserved cysteine through the conserved F or W. The D gene is left open where the match is weak. Size is stated for part of the rows, as once, few or many counts, or as a class when the clone is expanded.

len: 17; v_gene: TRBV6-1; d_gene: .; abundance: .; j_gene: TRBJ2-1; CDR3nt: TGTGCCAGCAGTGAATTCCTAAGGACTACATCCTACAATGAGCAGTTCTTC; CDR3aa: CASSEFLRTTSYNEQFF
len: 18; v_gene: TRBV9; d_gene: .; abundance: once; j_gene: TRBJ1-3; CDR3nt: TGTGCCAGCAGCGTAGATTTGGGCAGGCTCACTCGTAGAAACACCATATATTTT; CDR3aa: CASSVDLGRLTRRNTIYF
len: 17; v_gene: TRBV13; d_gene: TRBD2; abundance: .; j_gene: TRBJ2-3; CDR3nt: TGTGCCAGCAGCTTAGCAGTCGGGGGGAGAGCGACAGATACGCAGTATTTT; CDR3aa: CASSLAVGGRATDTQYF
len: 14; v_gene: TRBV6-5; d_gene: .; abundance: .; j_gene: TRBJ1-2; CDR3nt: TGTGCCAGCAGACTCGACTCAGCGGGCTATGGCTACACCTTC; CDR3aa: CASRLDSAGYGYTF
len: 17; v_gene: TRBV3-1/TRBV3-2; d_gene: TRBD2; abundance: once; j_gene: TRBJ2-5; CDR3nt: TGTGCCAGCAGCCAAGCCCTTAGCGGGGGTTACCAAGAGACCCAGTACTTC; CDR3aa: CASSQALSGGYQETQYF
len: 16; v_gene: TRBV5-1; d_gene: .; abundance: .; j_gene: TRBJ2-3; CDR3nt: TGCGCCAGCAGCGCAACAGGGTGGGGGTCCACAGATACGCAGTATTTT; CDR3aa: CASSATGWGSTDTQYF
len: 15; v_gene: TRBV11-3; d_gene: TRBD1; abundance: .; j_gene: TRBJ2-3; CDR3nt: TGTGCCAGCAGCTTAGAAGGGGGCGCCGGAGATACGCAGTATTTT; CDR3aa: CASSLEGGAGDTQYF
len: 16; v_gene: TRBV4-1; d_gene: TRBD1; abundance: .; j_gene: TRBJ1-5; CDR3nt: TGCGCCAGCAGCCAAGCCACAGGGGGCTTCGTTCAGCCCCAGCATTTT; CDR3aa: CASSQATGGFVQPQHF
len: 15; v_gene: TRBV18; d_gene: TRBD1; abundance: once; j_gene: TRBJ1-4; CDR3nt: TGTGCCAGCTCACCAGCAGCCAGGGGGGGTGAAAAACTGTTTTTT; CDR3aa: CASSPAARGGEKLFF
len: 11; v_gene: TRBV11-3; d_gene: .; abundance: .; j_gene: TRBJ2-3; CDR3nt: TGTGCCAGCAGCTTCGGGGATACGCAGTATTTT; CDR3aa: CASSFGDTQYF
len: 15; v_gene: TRBV7-9; d_gene: .; abundance: few; j_gene: TRBJ1-2; CDR3nt: TGTGCCAGCAGCTCTACCGGGAGGGGTATCGGTGGCTACACCTTC; CDR3aa: CASSSTGRGIGGYTF
len: 13; v_gene: TRBV6-5; d_gene: .; abundance: .; j_gene: TRBJ2-7; CDR3nt: TGTGCCAGCAGTTACACTAGATCTTACGAGCAGTACTTC; CDR3aa: CASSYTRSYEQYF
len: 15; v_gene: TRBV11-2; d_gene: .; abundance: .; j_gene: TRBJ1-4; CDR3nt: TGTGCCAGCAGCCTCCTGCGGGGGGAGGGTGAAAAACTGTTTTTT; CDR3aa: CASSLLRGEGEKLFF
len: 11; v_gene: TRBV7-9; d_gene: .; abundance: .; j_gene: TRBJ1-6; CDR3nt: TGTGCCAGCAGTTCGAATTCACCCCTCCACTTT; CDR3aa: CASSSNSPLHF
len: 14; v_gene: TRBV7-2; d_gene: .; abundance: .; j_gene: TRBJ2-3; CDR3nt: TGTGCCAGCACCCTGCGGATGGGGACAGATACGCAGTATTTT; CDR3aa: CASTLRMGTDTQYF
len: 16; v_gene: TRBV11-2; d_gene: .; abundance: .; j_gene: TRBJ2-3; CDR3nt: TGTGCCAGCAGCTTAGATCCGGGACCAACCACGAATACGCAGTATTTT; CDR3aa: CASSLDPGPTTNTQYF
len: 15; v_gene: TRBV9; d_gene: .; abundance: once; j_gene: TRBJ2-3; CDR3nt: TGTGCCAGCAGCGTAGCCGGGCAGAGAGAGCAGACGCAGTATTTT; CDR3aa: CASSVAGQREQTQYF
len: 15; v_gene: TRBV11-3; d_gene: TRBD2; abundance: few; j_gene: TRBJ2-1; CDR3nt: TGTGCCAGCAGCTTACTAGCGGGGGGGCCCGGTGAGCAGTTCTTC; CDR3aa: CASSLLAGGPGEQFF
len: 14; v_gene: TRBV6-1; d_gene: .; abundance: .; j_gene: TRBJ1-5; CDR3nt: TGTGCCAGCAGTGAACGGGGGGGAAATCAGCCCCAGCATTTT; CDR3aa: CASSERGGNQPQHF
len: 15; v_gene: TRBV27; d_gene: TRBD1; abundance: .; j_gene: TRBJ1-2; CDR3nt: TGTGCCAGCAGTTTTCGGGACAGCCTATTCTATGGCTACACCTTC; CDR3aa: CASSFRDSLFYGYTF
len: 11; v_gene: TRBV5-6; d_gene: .; abundance: .; j_gene: TRBJ2-7; CDR3nt: TGTGCCAGCAGCTCCACGGGCGAGCAGTACTTC; CDR3aa: CASSSTGEQYF
len: 17; v_gene: TRBV6-1; d_gene: TRBD1; abundance: .; j_gene: TRBJ1-1; CDR3nt: TGTGCCAGCAGTGAAGTCTCCCATGCGGACAGGGTGGATGAAGCTTTCTTT; CDR3aa: CASSEVSHADRVDEAFF
len: 15; v_gene: TRBV5-1; d_gene: TRBD1; abundance: .; j_gene: TRBJ2-2; CDR3nt: TGCGCCAGCAGCCTCTCAGGGGGCGGGACCGGGGAGCTGTTTTTT; CDR3aa: CASSLSGGGTGELFF
len: 15; v_gene: TRBV3-1/TRBV3-2; d_gene: TRBD2; abundance: .; j_gene: TRBJ2-7; CDR3nt: TGTGCCAGCAGCAGCGGGGCGGGGGGATTCGTCGAGCAGTACTTC; CDR3aa: CASSSGAGGFVEQYF
len: 12; v_gene: TRBV7-9; d_gene: .; abundance: .; j_gene: TRBJ1-4; CDR3nt: TGTGCCAGCAGTTTATGGGGCAAAAAGAAGTTTTTT; CDR3aa: CASSLWGKKKFF
len: 11; v_gene: TRBV4-1; d_gene: .; abundance: .; j_gene: TRBJ1-1; CDR3nt: TGCGCCAGCAGCCAAGGGGGGGAAGCTTTCTTT; CDR3aa: CASSQGGEAFF
len: 14; v_gene: TRBV5-1; d_gene: .; abundance: .; j_gene: TRBJ2-7; CDR3nt: TGCGCCAGCAGCCCCCAGGATCTATCCTACGAGCAGTACTTC; CDR3aa: CASSPQDLSYEQYF
len: 16; v_gene: TRBV6-6; d_gene: .; abundance: .; j_gene: TRBJ1-6; CDR3nt: TGTGCCAGCAGTTACCCCGACTCGGTGGATAATTCACCCCTCCACTTT; CDR3aa: CASSYPDSVDNSPLHF
len: 13; v_gene: TRBV10-1; d_gene: .; abundance: once; j_gene: TRBJ1-3; CDR3nt: TGCGCCAGCAGTGGGATGAACGGAAACACCATATATTTT; CDR3aa: CASSGMNGNTIYF
len: 14; v_gene: TRBV27; d_gene: .; abundance: .; j_gene: TRBJ2-7; CDR3nt: TGTGCCAGCAGTTTATCAGGGGTTTTCGACGAGCAGTACTTC; CDR3aa: CASSLSGVFDEQYF
len: 13; v_gene: TRBV4-1; d_gene: .; abundance: .; j_gene: TRBJ2-2; CDR3nt: TGCGCCAGCAGCCTCAATAACTTCGGGGAGCTGTTTTTT; CDR3aa: CASSLNNFGELFF
len: 14; v_gene: TRBV7-9; d_gene: .; abundance: .; j_gene: TRBJ2-1; CDR3nt: TGTGCCAGCAGCTACTACGGGATTCTCAATGAGCAGTTCTTC; CDR3aa: CASSYYGILNEQFF
len: 13; v_gene: TRBV7-8; d_gene: .; abundance: .; j_gene: TRBJ2-7; CDR3nt: TGTGCCAGCAGCTTAACAGGGTTAGGCGAGCAGTACTTC; CDR3aa: CASSLTGLGEQYF
len: 17; v_gene: TRBV19; d_gene: TRBD1; abundance: .; j_gene: TRBJ2-2; CDR3nt: TGTGCCAGTAGTCCCCGGGACAGGGGTCCGAACACCGGGGAGCTGTTTTTT; CDR3aa: CASSPRDRGPNTGELFF
len: 14; v_gene: TRBV7-9; d_gene: TRBD1; abundance: .; j_gene: TRBJ1-2; CDR3nt: TGTGCCAGCAGCTTAAGCAGGGGGCGCGATGGCTACACCTTC; CDR3aa: CASSLSRGRDGYTF
len: 12; v_gene: TRBV6-5; d_gene: .; abundance: .; j_gene: TRBJ2-7; CDR3nt: TGTGCCAGCAGGACAGGAAGGGACGAGCAGTACTTC; CDR3aa: CASRTGRDEQYF
len: 14; v_gene: TRBV19; d_gene: .; abundance: .; j_gene: TRBJ1-2; CDR3nt: TGTGCCAGTAGTATCCCCGGGCTCCGGTATGGCTACACCTTC; CDR3aa: CASSIPGLRYGYTF
len: 13; v_gene: TRBV5-6; d_gene: .; abundance: .; j_gene: TRBJ2-3; CDR3nt: TGTGCCAGCAGCTTTAGTTCCACAGATACGCAGTATTTT; CDR3aa: CASSFSSTDTQYF
len: 13; v_gene: TRBV3-1/TRBV3-2; d_gene: .; abundance: .; j_gene: TRBJ1-4; CDR3nt: TGTGCCAGCAGCCAAGCCCGGTCCTTAGAACTGTTTTTT; CDR3aa: CASSQARSLELFF
len: 16; v_gene: TRBV7-2; d_gene: TRBD2; abundance: .; j_gene: TRBJ2-3; CDR3nt: TGTGCCAGCAGCTTCGGCTCAGCGGGGGGTATGAATACGCAGTATTTT; CDR3aa: CASSFGSAGGMNTQYF
len: 19; v_gene: TRBV7-9; d_gene: TRBD1; abundance: .; j_gene: TRBJ2-2; CDR3nt: TGTGCCAGCAGCCCCCCCCGGGACAGCCAGGATTCTAACACCGGGGAGCTGTTTTTT; CDR3aa: CASSPPRDSQDSNTGELFF
len: 15; v_gene: TRBV19; d_gene: .; abundance: .; j_gene: TRBJ1-5; CDR3nt: TGTGCCAGTAGTGCCCTGGCAGGGGGCAATCAGCCCCAGCATTTT; CDR3aa: CASSALAGGNQPQHF
len: 14; v_gene: TRBV3-1/TRBV3-2; d_gene: .; abundance: .; j_gene: TRBJ2-2; CDR3nt: TGTGCCAGCAGCCAAGGGGCCCGCACCGGGGAGCTGTTTTTT; CDR3aa: CASSQGARTGELFF
len: 12; v_gene: TRBV15; d_gene: .; abundance: .; j_gene: TRBJ1-5; CDR3nt: TGTGCCACCAGCAGGGACTATCAGCCCCAGCATTTT; CDR3aa: CATSRDYQPQHF
len: 15; v_gene: TRBV7-2; d_gene: .; abundance: .; j_gene: TRBJ1-3; CDR3nt: TGTGCCAGCAGCTTAGCGTCGGGTTCTGGAAACACCATATATTTT; CDR3aa: CASSLASGSGNTIYF
len: 13; v_gene: TRBV6-5; d_gene: .; abundance: .; j_gene: TRBJ1-5; CDR3nt: TGTGCCAGCAGTTACGGGGGGAATCAGCCCCAGCATTTT; CDR3aa: CASSYGGNQPQHF
len: 13; v_gene: TRBV2; d_gene: .; abundance: .; j_gene: TRBJ1-3; CDR3nt: TGTGCCAGCAGTGAACAGGCGACAAACACCATATATTTT; CDR3aa: CASSEQATNTIYF
len: 16; v_gene: TRBV2; d_gene: TRBD1; abundance: .; j_gene: TRBJ2-2; CDR3nt: TGTGCCAGCAGTTCGGACAGGGTAGAATACGCCGGGGAGCTGTTTTTT; CDR3aa: CASSSDRVEYAGELFF
len: 15; v_gene: TRBV7-9; d_gene: .; abundance: .; j_gene: TRBJ2-7; CDR3nt: TGTGCCAGCAGCTTCGGACGGTCAAGCTCCTACGAGCAGTACTTC; CDR3aa: CASSFGRSSSYEQYF